This TCR beta chain was captured by sequencing in a study of cytotoxic CD8 clonotypes in ibrutinib-treated CLL. Worth noting for this clone: The antigen is not known.

Germline CDR1 is SQVTM and CDR2 is ANQGSEA. V shed 6 bases and J shed 4 bases, with 21 bases lying between them. This CDR3 is 15 amino acids long. Overall study results and limits: At baseline, clonality was higher than in age-matched healthy donors and correlated with CD8+ counts. Treatment left the uncommon public clonotypes either contracted or stable in frequency.

The assay was immunoSEQ multiplex PCR, and TCRdb's table has in-frame clones only and misses some. The repertoire consists of some 26,000 clones, with over 75% occurring once and the leading ten covering approximately 8%. The sequenced sample was PBMCs, obtained after 24 months of ibrutinib treatment. The chain employs TRBV29-1 and TRBJ1-2, with a possible D match to TRBD1 (6 bases). This sequence originates from a human donor with chronic lymphocytic leukemia. CDR3 DNA: TGCAGCGTCACCACCCCAGGGGAGGCAAGCTATGGCTACACCTTC. Encoded protein: CSVTTPGEASYGYTF.